This T cell receptor (beta chain) was obtained from a study of human T cells and chemical hapten exposure (dated by TCRdb to the early 2020s). Regarding the research as a whole: For sensitization, 2% DPC in acetone was applied to a 2 cm by 2 cm area of upper inner arm skin. Libraries were pooled for sequencing, and per-sample TCR yields varied mainly because of small differences in library volumes within the pool. Throughout the roughly 24-week study period, patients were also given weekly therapeutic DPC doses on the scalp. Approximately 28 alopecia patients gave blood for TCR sequencing at one to four time points (pre-sensitization, 2, 6 and 24 weeks). Patch testing was performed on the upper back with Finn chambers containing 0.01% DPC, and the patch tests were scored after 6 days according to International Contact Dermatitis Research Group standards. Blood samples were taken from patients before sensitization (week 0) and at 2, 6 and about 24 weeks after DPC sensitization. The patient cohort, mostly female, included alopecia areata with under or over 50% scalp involvement, alopecia totalis and alopecia universalis. The study tracked peripheral blood TCR repertoire changes in vivo during primary and secondary sensitization to the hapten diphenylcyclopropenone (DPC) in alopecia patients.

In light of the paper, this sample's time point label describes: patch test 1, 2 weeks after DPC sensitization. This specimen's treatment or condition label, interpreted: therapeutic diphenylcyclopropenone sensitization with weekly scalp DPC. At every patch-test visit, the blood draw took place before the patch test was put on. To be eligible, patients had to be aged 18 to 70, diagnosed with alopecia and judged suitable for DPC therapy, while pregnant patients were excluded. Total RNA was extracted from unfractionated whole blood collected in Tempus Blood RNA tubes. Libraries were prepared through RACE. Sequencing relied on a NextSeq 500. Library preparation attached unique molecular identifiers to individual cDNA molecules for quantitative, reproducible TCR counting. For every blood RNA sample, sequencing covered both the TCR alpha and TCR beta chains. The original pipeline was this. A median of about 87,000 TCRs per sample was observed, with a range of roughly 20,000 to 750,000. The Decombinator software suite was used to annotate V, J and CDR3 in the TCR reads. To make PS versus PT1 abundance plots, every sample was subsampled to the same number of TCRs (28,000). TCRs were defined as expanded if absent before sensitization and observed at least eight times at the 2-week time point. TCRdb ran its own pipeline on the public reads, namely fastp trimming at Q25 and MiXCR clone calling, and kept in-frame beta chains. Entries are consolidated by CDR3 protein sequence, retaining the most common genes and DNA. The V and J calls and clone size come from TCRdb's table, not from the authors' own analysis. Here the sample has more than 95,000 distinct CDR3 sequences; roughly an eighth occur a single time. About 1.4% of the sample rests with the top ten.

Here V drops 5 bases and J drops 3 bases, and the junction holds 7 bases not matched to any gene. CDR1 and CDR2 were assigned from the germline V gene (reference sequence) as SEHNR and FQNEAQ. Counted from cysteine to phenylalanine, this CDR3 has 15 amino acids. The only DNA kept is the CDR3, 45 bases in frame from the first base. Points on this clonotype: Its cognate antigen has yet to be identified. One base away there is no much larger clone; base qualities are not given.

Beyond this particular receptor, the publication reports: After repeated subsampling, changes were observed in the strength of the expansion versus patch-test correlation and in the threshold at which the correlation became significant. DPC sensitization did not change the number of TCRs with a frequency above 1 in 1000, and there was no evidence of changes in global repertoire structure. A positive correlation was found between the number of PT1 expanded TCRs and patch test score, with significance reached at thresholds 8, 16 and 32 but not 4. Because every patient had alopecia, a presumed autoimmune disease, the patients' immune response might differ from that of healthy individuals. Significantly more large CDR3 similarity clusters were formed by expanded TCRs than by pre-sensitization or healthy control sets, consistent with antigen-driven responses.

This receptor was taken from a woman between 50 and 59 years old with alopecia areata. Some clones in this sample may be carry-over from other donors' samples. The specimen was whole blood, collected in connection with sensitization to the hapten diphenylcyclopropenone (DPC). The chain employs TRBV7-9 and TRBJ1-5, with TRBD1 matching 7 junction bases. In nucleotides, the sequence is TGTGCCAGCAGCGAGGGACAGACGATCAATCAGCCCCAGCATTTT. Its translation reads: CASSEGQTINQPQHF.